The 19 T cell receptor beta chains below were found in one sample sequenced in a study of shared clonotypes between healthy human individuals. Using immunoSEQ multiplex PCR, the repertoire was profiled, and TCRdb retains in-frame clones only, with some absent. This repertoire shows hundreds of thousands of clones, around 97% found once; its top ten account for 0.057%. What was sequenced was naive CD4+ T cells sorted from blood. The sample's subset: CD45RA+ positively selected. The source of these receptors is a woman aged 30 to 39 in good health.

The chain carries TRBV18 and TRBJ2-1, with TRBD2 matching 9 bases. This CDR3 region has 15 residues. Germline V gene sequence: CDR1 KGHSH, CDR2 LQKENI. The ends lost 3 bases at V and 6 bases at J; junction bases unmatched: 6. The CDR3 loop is CASSPGLAPTNEQFF. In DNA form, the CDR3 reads TGTGCCAGCTCACCCGGACTAGCGCCAACCAATGAGCAGTTCTTC.

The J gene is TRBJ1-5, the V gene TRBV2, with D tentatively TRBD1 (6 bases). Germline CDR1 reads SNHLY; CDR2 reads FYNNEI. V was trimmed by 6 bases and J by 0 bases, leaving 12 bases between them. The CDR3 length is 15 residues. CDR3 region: CASRRTDHSNQPQHF. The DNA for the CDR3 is TGTGCCAGCAGGAGGACAGACCATAGCAATCAGCCCCAGCATTTT.

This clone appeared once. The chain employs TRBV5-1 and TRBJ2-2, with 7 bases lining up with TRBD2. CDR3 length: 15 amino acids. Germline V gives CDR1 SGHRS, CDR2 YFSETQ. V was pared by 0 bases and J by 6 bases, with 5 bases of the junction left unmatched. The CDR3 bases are TGCGCCAGCAGCTTGGAAAGCGGGGTTGCCGGGGAGCTGTTTTTT. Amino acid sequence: CASSLESGVAGELFF.

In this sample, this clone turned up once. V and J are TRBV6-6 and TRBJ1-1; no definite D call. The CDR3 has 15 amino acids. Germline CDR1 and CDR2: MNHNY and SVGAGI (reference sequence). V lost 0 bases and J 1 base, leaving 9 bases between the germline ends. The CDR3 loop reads CASSYSASRNTEAFF. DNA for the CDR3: TGTGCCAGCAGTTACTCCGCTTCGAGGAACACTGAAGCTTTCTTT.

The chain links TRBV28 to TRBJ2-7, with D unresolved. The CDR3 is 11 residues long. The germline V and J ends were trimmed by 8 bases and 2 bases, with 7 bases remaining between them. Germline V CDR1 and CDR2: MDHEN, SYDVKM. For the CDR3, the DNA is TGTGCCAGCGGGCAGCCCTACGAGCAGTACTTC. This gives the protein CASGQPYEQYF.

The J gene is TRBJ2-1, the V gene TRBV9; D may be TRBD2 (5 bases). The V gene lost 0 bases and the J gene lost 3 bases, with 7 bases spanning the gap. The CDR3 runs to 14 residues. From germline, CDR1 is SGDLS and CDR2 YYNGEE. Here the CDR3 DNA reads TGTGCCAGCAGCGTAGGAGAGGGCTACAATGAGCAGTTCTTC. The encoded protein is CASSVGEGYNEQFF.

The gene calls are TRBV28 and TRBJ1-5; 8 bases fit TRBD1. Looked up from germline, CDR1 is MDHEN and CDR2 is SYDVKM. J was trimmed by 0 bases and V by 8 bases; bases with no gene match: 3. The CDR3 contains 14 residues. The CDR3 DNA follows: TGTGCCAGCGACAGGGGAGGTAGCAATCAGCCCCAGCATTTT. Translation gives CASDRGGSNQPQHF.

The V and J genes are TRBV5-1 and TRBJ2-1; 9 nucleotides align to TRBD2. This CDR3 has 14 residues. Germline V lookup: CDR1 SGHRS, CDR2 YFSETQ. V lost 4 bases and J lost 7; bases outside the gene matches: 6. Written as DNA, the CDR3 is TGCGCCAGCAGCAGTGCGGGAGGGCCTAATGAGCAGTTCTTC. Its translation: CASSSAGGPNEQFF.

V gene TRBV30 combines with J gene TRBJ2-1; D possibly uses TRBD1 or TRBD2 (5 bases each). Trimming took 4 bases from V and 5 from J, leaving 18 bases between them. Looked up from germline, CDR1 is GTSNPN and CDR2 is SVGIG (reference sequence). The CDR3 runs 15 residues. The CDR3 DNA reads TGTGCCTGGAATCGACCCTCAGGGACCAACAATGAGCAGTTCTTC. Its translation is CAWNRPSGTNNEQFF.

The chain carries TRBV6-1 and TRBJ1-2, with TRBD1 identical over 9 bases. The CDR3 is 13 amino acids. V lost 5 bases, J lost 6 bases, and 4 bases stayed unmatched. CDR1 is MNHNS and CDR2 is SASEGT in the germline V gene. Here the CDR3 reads CASSRDRADGYTF. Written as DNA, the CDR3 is TGTGCCAGCAGTAGGGACAGGGCAGATGGCTACACCTTC.

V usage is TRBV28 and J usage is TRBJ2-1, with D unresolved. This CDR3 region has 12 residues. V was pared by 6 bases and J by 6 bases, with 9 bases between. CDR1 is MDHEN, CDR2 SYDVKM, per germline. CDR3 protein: CASSSNGNEQFF. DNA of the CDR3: TGTGCCAGCAGCTCAAACGGCAATGAGCAGTTCTTC.

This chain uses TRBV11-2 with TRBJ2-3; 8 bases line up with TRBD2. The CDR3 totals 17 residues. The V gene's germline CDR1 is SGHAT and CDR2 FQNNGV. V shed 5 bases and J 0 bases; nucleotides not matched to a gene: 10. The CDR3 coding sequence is TGTGCCAGCAGCCGCATAGCGGGAACCCCTAGCACAGATACGCAGTATTTT. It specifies CASSRIAGTPSTDTQYF.

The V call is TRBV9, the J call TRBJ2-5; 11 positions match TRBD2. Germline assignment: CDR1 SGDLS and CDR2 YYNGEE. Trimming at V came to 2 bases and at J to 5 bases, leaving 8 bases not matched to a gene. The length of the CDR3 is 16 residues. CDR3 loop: CASSVSGASGRETQYF. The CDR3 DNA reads TGTGCCAGCAGCGTTAGCGGCGCTAGCGGGAGGGAGACCCAGTACTTC. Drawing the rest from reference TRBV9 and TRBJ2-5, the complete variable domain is DSGVTQTPKHLITATGQRVTLRCSPRSGDLSVYWYQQSLDQGLQFLIQYYNGEERAKGNILERFSAQQFPDLHSELNLSSLELGDSALYFCASSVSGASGRETQYFGPGTRLLVL.

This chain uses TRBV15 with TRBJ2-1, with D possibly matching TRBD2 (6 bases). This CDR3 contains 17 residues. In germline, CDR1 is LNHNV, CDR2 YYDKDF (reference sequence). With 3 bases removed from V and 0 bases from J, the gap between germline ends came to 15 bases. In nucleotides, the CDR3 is TGTGCCACCAGCAGCTGGCGGGGCAAAAGCTCCTACAATGAGCAGTTCTTC. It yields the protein CATSSWRGKSSYNEQFF.

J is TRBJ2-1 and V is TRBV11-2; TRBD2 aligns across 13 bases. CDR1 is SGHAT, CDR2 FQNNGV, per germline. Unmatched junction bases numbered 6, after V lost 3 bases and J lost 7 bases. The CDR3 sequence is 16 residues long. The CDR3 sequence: CASSFRTSGSGNEQFF. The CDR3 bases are TGTGCCAGCAGCTTCCGGACTAGCGGGAGCGGAAATGAGCAGTTCTTC.

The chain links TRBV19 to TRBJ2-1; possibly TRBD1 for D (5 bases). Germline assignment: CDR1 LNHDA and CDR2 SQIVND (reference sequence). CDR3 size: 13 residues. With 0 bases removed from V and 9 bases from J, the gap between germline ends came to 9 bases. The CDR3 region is CASSIEGRVEQFF. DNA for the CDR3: TGTGCCAGTAGTATAGAGGGCAGGGTTGAGCAGTTCTTC.

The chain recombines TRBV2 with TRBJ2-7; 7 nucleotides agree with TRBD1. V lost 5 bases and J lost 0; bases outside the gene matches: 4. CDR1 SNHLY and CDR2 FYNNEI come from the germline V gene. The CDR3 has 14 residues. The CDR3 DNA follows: TGTGCCAGCAGTCCGACAGGGAGCTCCTACGAGCAGTACTTC. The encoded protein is CASSPTGSSYEQYF.

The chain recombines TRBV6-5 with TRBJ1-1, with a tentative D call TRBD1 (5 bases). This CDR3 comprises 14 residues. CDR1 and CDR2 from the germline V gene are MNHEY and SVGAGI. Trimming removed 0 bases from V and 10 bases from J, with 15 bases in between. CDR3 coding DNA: TGTGCCAGCAGTTACTCCCACGACGGGACGGGAGCTTTCTTT. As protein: CASSYSHDGTGAFF.

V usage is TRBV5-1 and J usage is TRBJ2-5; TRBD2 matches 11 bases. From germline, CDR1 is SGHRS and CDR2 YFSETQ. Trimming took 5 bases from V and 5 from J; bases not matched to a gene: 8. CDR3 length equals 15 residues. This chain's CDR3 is CASSQSSGRAETQYF. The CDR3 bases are TGCGCCAGCAGTCAAAGTAGCGGGAGGGCGGAGACCCAGTACTTC.